This T cell receptor beta chain appears in the sequencing data of a study of human thymus T cells. The junction had 9 bases not matched to a gene; V was cut back by 4 bases and J by 6 bases. Germline-derived CDR1 and CDR2 are SGDLS and YYNGEE. The CDR3 extends over 18 amino acids. During surgery, about 0.45-1 mL peripheral blood was drawn from four of eight donors. No fixed cell number was used; all available blood leukocytes supplied DNA. Study-wide results and caveats: What appeared biased in thymic and blood repertoires was the usage of V and J genes.

This table comes from immunoSEQ multiplex PCR, and its TCRdb copy is limited to in-frame clones, with some not included. There are 45,000 to 75,000 clones in the sample; 85% to 95% occur only once, and 6% lies in the top ten. Of note for this clone: Its antigen is undetermined.

Input material: blood. This sequence joins TRBV9 and TRBJ2-2; 16 bases align to TRBD2. This clonotype was sampled from a boy under two years old with a congenital heart defect but otherwise immunologically healthy. CDR3 loop: CASSSGLAGGINPGELFF. The CDR3 DNA sequence: TGTGCCAGCAGCTCGGGACTAGCGGGGGGGATAAACCCCGGGGAGCTGTTTTTT.